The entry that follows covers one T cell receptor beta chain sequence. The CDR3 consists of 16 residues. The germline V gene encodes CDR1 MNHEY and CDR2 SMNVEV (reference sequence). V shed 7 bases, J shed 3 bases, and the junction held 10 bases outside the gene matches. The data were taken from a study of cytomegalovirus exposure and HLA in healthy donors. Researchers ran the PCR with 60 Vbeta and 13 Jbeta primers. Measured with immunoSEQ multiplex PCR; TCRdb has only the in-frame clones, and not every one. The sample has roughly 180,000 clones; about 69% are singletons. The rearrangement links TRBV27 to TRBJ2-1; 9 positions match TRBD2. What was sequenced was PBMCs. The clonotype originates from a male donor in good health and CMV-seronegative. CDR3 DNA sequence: TGTGCCAGCACCCCCCTAGCGGGACTACTCTACAATGAGCAGTTCTTC. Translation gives CASTPLAGLLYNEQFF.